Presented here are 31 T cell receptor beta chains from one specimen sequenced in a study of T cell responses to AZD1222 COVID-19 vaccine. Profiled with immunoSEQ multiplex PCR; TCRdb holds only in-frame clones, not every one. The table lists more than 150,000 clones, 85% to 95% of them singletons. The starting material was peripheral blood, obtained 28 days after the second AZD1222 dose. These receptors came from an adult who received the AZD1222 COVID-19 vaccine.

The chain links TRBV19 to TRBJ1-5; 11 bases fit TRBD1. V lost 8 bases to trimming and J lost 4 bases; unmatched junction nucleotides: 1. Germline assignment: CDR1 LNHDA and CDR2 SQIVND (reference sequence). This CDR3 contains 13 residues. CDR3 DNA: TGTGCCAGTGGACAGGGGGCGAATCAGCCCCAGCATTTT. It translates to CASGQGANQPQHF.

The rearrangement uses TRBV28 and TRBJ1-2, with D possibly TRBD1 on 5 matching bases. Trimming removed 7 bases at V and 2 bases at J, with 20 bases between. Germline CDR1 MDHEN, CDR2 SYDVKM. This CDR3 is 16 amino acids long. The CDR3: CASTLGGVQRNYGYTF. The CDR3 DNA is TGTGCCAGCACCCTGGGGGGGGTTCAAAGGAACTATGGCTACACCTTC.

This chain joins TRBV28 and TRBJ1-6, with D unclear. The CDR3 extends over 15 amino acids. Germline CDR1 MDHEN, CDR2 SYDVKM. The ends were cut back, 2 bases at V and 6 bases at J, with 11 bases in the middle. The CDR3 DNA reads as TGTGCCAGCAGTTTAATGTGGATAGGTAATTCACCCCTCCACTTT. Amino acids: CASSLMWIGNSPLHF.

This clone has just a few counts. The chain carries TRBV4-1 and TRBJ1-2; weak D call: TRBD1 (5 bases). Germline CDR1 MGHRA, CDR2 YSYEKL. The CDR3 has 17 residues. V lost 1 base to trimming and J lost 0 bases, with 15 bases between them. For the CDR3, the DNA is TGCGCCAGCAGCCAAGTGGGACGTCGAACCACTAACTATGGCTACACCTTC. It is translated as CASSQVGRRTTNYGYTF.

In its sample, this clone was seen once. The chain has TRBV14 and TRBJ1-1; no definite D call. Trimming stripped 8 bases from V and 3 bases from J, with 13 bases between. This CDR3 contains 13 residues. CDR1 and CDR2 (germline): SGHDN, FVKESK. CDR3: CASQAWADTEAFF. CDR3 bases: TGTGCCAGCCAAGCCTGGGCGGACACTGAAGCTTTCTTT.

The chain couples TRBV24-1 to TRBJ2-5; D perhaps matches TRBD2 (6 bases). V lost 9 bases and J lost 0, with 22 bases in between. CDR1 is KGHDR, CDR2 SFDVKD, per germline. The CDR3 totals 17 residues. The CDR3 bases are TGTGCCACCTCTAGCCGGGGGAGGTCGGGGTACCAAGAGACCCAGTACTTC. The encoded protein is CATSSRGRSGYQETQYF.

The rearrangement uses TRBV6-5 and TRBJ2-5; perhaps TRBD2 as D (5 bases). The DNA matches TRBJ2-7 better at its end, which makes the J call doubtful. The CDR3 contains 11 residues. The V gene's germline CDR1 is MNHEY and CDR2 SVGAGI. CDR3 DNA: TGTGCCAGCGGCGAGGGCTACGAGCAGTACTTC. It codes for CASGEGYEQYF.

The V call is TRBV7-6, the J call TRBJ1-1, with a possible D match to TRBD1 (5 bases). Germline-derived CDR1 and CDR2 are SGHVS and FNYEAQ. The germline V and J ends were trimmed by 3 bases and 6 bases, with 17 bases remaining between them. The CDR3 spans 15 residues. The CDR3 nucleotides read TGTGCCAGCAGCTTCAGACAGTCCCTGGGCGCTGAAGCTTTCTTT. Protein: CASSFRQSLGAEAFF.

The V and J genes are TRBV3-1 (or the pseudogene TRBV3-2) and TRBJ2-7; D not certain. Germline V gives CDR1 LGHDT, CDR2 YNNKEL (reference sequence). This CDR3 has 13 residues. V was cut by 4 bases and J by 0 bases, with 7 bases left in between. CDR3 sequence reads: CASSRFSSYEQYF. CDR3 in DNA: TGTGCCAGCAGCCGGTTTAGCTCCTACGAGCAGTACTTC.

The chain is built from TRBV19 and TRBJ1-1, with 8 bases matching TRBD1. The CDR3 length is 13 residues. Germline V gene sequence: CDR1 LNHDA, CDR2 SQIVND (reference sequence). V trimming: 6 bases; J trimming: 2 bases; junction bases outside the gene matches: 2. The CDR3 DNA reads TGTGCCAGTAGGGGACAGGACAACACTGAAGCTTTCTTT. Translated: CASRGQDNTEAFF.

The chain has TRBV7-8 and TRBJ1-1; D gene ambiguous. The length of the CDR3 is 13 residues. V was clipped by 5 bases and J by 0 bases, with 7 bases between them. Germline V gives CDR1 SGHVS, CDR2 FQNEAQ. CDR3 nucleotides: TGTGCCAGCAGCAGTCAGGTGAACACTGAAGCTTTCTTT. It specifies CASSSQVNTEAFF.

This clone has more than one count but fewer than ten. The chain recombines TRBV6-5 with TRBJ1-3; TRBD1 agrees at 7 bases. Germline loops: CDR1 MNHEY, CDR2 SVGAGI. Trimming took 5 bases from V and 0 from J; bases not matched to a gene: 4. The CDR3 spans 15 residues. The CDR3 spells CASSRTGDSGNTIYF. CDR3 DNA sequence: TGTGCCAGCAGTCGGACAGGAGACTCTGGAAACACCATATATTTT.

This sequence joins TRBV27 and TRBJ1-2; a possible D gene is TRBD1 (5 bases). Trimming took 9 bases from V and 4 from J, leaving 15 bases between them. The CDR3 length is 13 residues. Germline-derived CDR1 and CDR2 are MNHEY and SMNVEV (reference sequence). CDR3 sequence (DNA): TGTGCCAGTGGTCGTTCGGGGGGCTATGGCTACACCTTC. It is translated as CASGRSGGYGYTF.

This clone was observed once. This chain uses TRBV13 with TRBJ1-1; a weak D match, TRBD1 (5 bases). Germline CDR1 reads PRHDT; CDR2 reads FYEKMQ (reference sequence). Trimming stripped 4 bases from V and 2 bases from J, with 11 bases between. The CDR3 runs to 14 residues. CDR3 in amino acids: CASSSPDTNTEAFF. The CDR3, as DNA: TGTGCCAGCAGCTCGCCGGACACAAACACTGAAGCTTTCTTT. Supplemented by reference TRBV13 and TRBJ1-1, the full variable domain reads AAGVIQSPRHLIKEKRETATLKCYPIPRHDTVYWYQQGPGQDPQFLISFYEKMQSDKGSIPDRFSAQQFSDYHSELNMSSLELGDSALYFCASSSPDTNTEAFFGQGTRLTVV.

The genes are TRBV19 and TRBJ2-4; 8 nucleotides agree with TRBD1. The length of the CDR3 is 16 residues. Trimming cost V 3 bases and J 0 bases; bases outside gene matches: 4. Germline V lookup: CDR1 LNHDA, CDR2 SQIVND (reference sequence). CDR3 bases: TGTGCCAGTAGTATCACAGGGGGGTTAGCCAAAAACATTCAGTACTTC. It specifies CASSITGGLAKNIQYF.

The rearrangement joins TRBV7-8 to TRBJ2-1, with TRBD2 matching 9 bases. This CDR3 is built from 16 residues. CDR1 SGHVS and CDR2 FQNEAQ come from the germline V gene. Trimming removed 5 bases from V and 5 bases from J; junction bases left unmatched: 10. The CDR3 is CASSQTSGHRNNEQFF. The CDR3 bases are TGTGCCAGCAGCCAGACTAGCGGACATCGAAACAATGAGCAGTTCTTC.

This chain joins TRBV6-2 or TRBV6-3 and TRBJ1-2, with 7 bases that match TRBD1. Germline V lookup: CDR1 MNHEY, CDR2 SVGEGT. This CDR3 comprises 14 residues. After removal of 2 bases from V and 3 bases from J, the junction contained 3 bases not matched to a gene. The CDR3 sequence: CASSYGTEHYGYTF. CDR3 DNA sequence: TGTGCCAGCAGTTACGGGACAGAGCACTATGGCTACACCTTC.

This clone was recorded only once. The chain has TRBV6-2 or TRBV6-3 and TRBJ1-1; D unclear. Germline CDR1 MNHEY, CDR2 SVGEGT. The V and J ends lost 2 bases and 5 bases respectively, with 9 bases between them. The CDR3 totals 13 residues. The CDR3, as DNA: TGTGCCAGCAGTTACCCGGGGAGGACTGAAGCTTTCTTT. This codes for CASSYPGRTEAFF.

The chain links TRBV21-1 to TRBJ2-3; the table's D call, TRBD1, has no DNA check behind it. TRBV21-1 is marked as a pseudogene. The CDR3 is 15 residues long. The CDR3 DNA sequence: TGTGCCAGCAGCTATACCGACAGGGAAGCAGATACGCAGTATTTT. Residues: CASSYTDREADTQYF.

J is TRBJ2-7 and V is TRBV28; D not resolved. V lost 11 bases and J lost 2, with 16 bases in between. CDR3 length: 13 amino acids. Per the germline V gene, CDR1 is MDHEN and CDR2 is SYDVKM. CDR3 loop: CAARPRPPYEQYF. The CDR3 DNA follows: TGTGCCGCTCGACCGCGCCCCCCCTACGAGCAGTACTTC.

This rearrangement joins TRBV9 to TRBJ2-1; 9 nucleotides line up with TRBD1. This CDR3 spans 16 amino acids. CDR1 and CDR2 (germline): SGDLS, YYNGEE. V was pared by 3 bases and J by 8 bases, with 12 bases of the junction left unmatched. The CDR3 DNA follows: TGTGCCAGCAGCGAACAGGGGGCGGTCCCTCCGGATGAGCAGTTCTTC. Translation: CASSEQGAVPPDEQFF.

This clone was seen only once. This chain connects TRBV29-1 to TRBJ1-3, with 7 bases that match TRBD1. The J segment lost 0 bases and the V segment lost 6 bases, leaving 5 bases of the junction unmatched. The CDR3 runs 14 residues. Germline assignment: CDR1 SQVTM and CDR2 ANQGSEA. The CDR3 sequence: CSVGTANSGNTIYF. For the CDR3, the DNA is TGCAGCGTCGGGACAGCAAACTCTGGAAACACCATATATTTT.

The rearrangement uses TRBV27 and TRBJ2-3, with TRBD2 matching 8 bases. CDR1 and CDR2 (germline): MNHEY, SMNVEV (reference sequence). J was trimmed by 4 bases and V by 6 bases; bases with no gene match: 9. The CDR3 spans 15 residues. CDR3: CASRLAGKVSDTQYF. CDR3 DNA sequence: TGTGCCAGCAGATTAGCGGGAAAGGTATCAGATACGCAGTATTTT.

The chain joins TRBV9 to TRBJ2-7, with a tentative D call TRBD2 (5 bases). The CDR3 runs to 16 residues. V shed 0 bases and J shed 0 bases, with 13 bases lying between them. Germline V CDR1 and CDR2: SGDLS, YYNGEE. The CDR3 loop is CASSVEPHRDSYEQYF. The CDR3 DNA sequence: TGTGCCAGCAGCGTAGAGCCCCACCGGGACTCCTACGAGCAGTACTTC.

Written as DNA, the CDR3 is TGTGCCAGCAGTCCCCCGGGACAGGCACTAACCAAAAACATTCAGTACTTC. It translates to CASSPPGQALTKNIQYF. The rearrangement links TRBV28 to TRBJ2-4, with 8 bases aligning to TRBD1. CDR1 MDHEN and CDR2 SYDVKM come from the germline V gene. The CDR3 consists of 17 residues. V was clipped by 5 bases and J by 2 bases; unmatched bases: 11.

The CDR3 sequence is CASSLVALNTGELFF. DNA for the CDR3: TGTGCCAGCAGCTTAGTTGCTCTGAACACCGGGGAGCTGTTTTTT. The V and J genes are TRBV7-6 and TRBJ2-2; D is unclear. V was shortened by 1 base and J by 1 base, with 7 bases between the two germline ends. Germline assignment: CDR1 SGHVS and CDR2 FNYEAQ. This CDR3 spans 15 amino acids. Full variable domain (remainder filled in from reference TRBV7-6 and TRBJ2-2): GAGVSQSPRYKVTKRGQDVALRCDPISGHVSLYWYRQALGQGPEFLTYFNYEAQQDKSGLPNDRFSAERPEGSISTLTIQRTEQRDSAMYRCASSLVALNTGELFFGEGSRLTVL.

CDR3 nucleotide sequence: TGTGCCAGCAGTGAAGCGCAGGGCAGGGTTGATTACAATGAGCAGTTCTTC. It translates to CASSEAQGRVDYNEQFF. The chain carries TRBV2 and TRBJ2-1, with D perhaps matching TRBD1 (5 bases). Germline V lookup: CDR1 SNHLY, CDR2 FYNNEI. V was trimmed by 0 bases and J by 4 bases, leaving 16 bases between them. This CDR3 has 17 residues.

About this clone itself: A read error may account for a junction end that differs from germline. This chain connects TRBV12-3 or TRBV12-4 to TRBJ1-2; D may be TRBD1 (6 bases). This CDR3 has 9 residues. CDR3 sequence: CASSFGQHF. The CDR3 nucleotides are TGTGCCAGCAGTTTCGGACAGCACTTC.

The chain carries TRBV2 and TRBJ1-1, with 12 positions matching TRBD1. This CDR3 spans 16 amino acids. V was clipped by 5 bases and J by 2 bases; unmatched bases: 6. CDR1 and CDR2 from the germline V gene are SNHLY and FYNNEI. This CDR3 is CASSPGQGAFNTEAFF. CDR3 in DNA: TGTGCCAGCAGTCCGGGACAGGGGGCTTTTAACACTGAAGCTTTCTTT.

The chain carries TRBV5-8 and TRBJ2-3; maybe TRBD1 (5 bases). The CDR3 is made up of 14 amino acids. Germline assignment: CDR1 SGHTS and CDR2 YDEGEE. The V end was cut by 1 base, the J end by 0 bases, with 6 bases between. CDR3 amino acids: CASSLQGSTDTQYF. The CDR3 DNA reads as TGTGCCAGCAGCTTGCAGGGAAGCACAGATACGCAGTATTTT.

The rearrangement joins TRBV6-1 to TRBJ2-7, with a weak D call TRBD1 (5 bases). There are 14 residues in the CDR3. Germline CDR1 and CDR2: MNHNS and SASEGT. V dropped 2 bases and J dropped 7 bases, with 15 bases sitting between them. CDR3 protein: CASSESWGRGEQYF. The CDR3 coding sequence is TGTGCCAGCAGTGAATCGTGGGGTAGGGGTGAGCAGTACTTC.